This T cell receptor (beta chain) was sequenced during a study of blood T cells in healthy people across ages. The CDR3 spans 15 residues. The V gene's germline CDR1 is MNHNS and CDR2 SASEGT. Trimming took off 5 bases at V and 1 base at J, with 11 bases between the two ends. A J-beta primer mix and a sample-barcoded 5' primer were used in a second PCR of roughly 6 to 12 cycles. TCRdb re-derived calls from the 5' RACE reads in MiXCR, one entry per CDR3 protein. The table shows 1,800,000 or so distinct CDR3 sequences, with about two fifths occurring only once. This clonotype was sampled from a human donor in good health. The sequenced sample consisted of blood. V is TRBV6-1 and J is TRBJ1-4; D is uncertain. The DNA of the CDR3 is TGTGCCAGCAGTAGTCAATCCCGAACTAATGAAAAACTGTTTTTT. The encoded protein is CASSSQSRTNEKLFF.